This T cell receptor beta chain is from a study of tumor-infiltrating lymphocytes in primary liver carcinoma. In the study overall: Stage T1-T3 N0M0 and a size of about 4.2 to 10 cm characterized the tumors.

Joint extraction of RNA and DNA used roughly 17-32 mg of bulk tissue that was unsorted. From around 0.5 ug total RNA, TCR beta cDNA was generated with a primer in the constant region. The TCR beta library was amplified through three nested multiplex PCR rounds in a modified ARM-PCR procedure. The first two PCR rounds, approximately 11 cycles each, used TRBV1-TRBV30 forward primers and a C-beta reverse primer. TCRdb analysed the multiplex PCR reads with MiXCR anew, one entry per CDR3 protein. Among about 78,000 distinct CDR3 sequences listed, roughly 69% were seen once. The CDR3 consists of 11 residues. Study-level findings and limits: The study found tumor-adjacent and tumor-blood pairs overlapped less than tumor region pairs.

For this clonotype: Antigen unknown. One end of the junction is discordant with germline, which a read error may explain.

The sequenced sample was liver tumor tissue from sampling region 4. Subset of the sample: tumor region T4, right-lateral pole. The TCR was taken from a man aged 35 to 55 with primary liver carcinoma and hepatitis B virus infection. V is TRBV12-3 or TRBV12-4 and J is TRBJ2-7; D not certain. Here the CDR3 reads CAGSNSYEQCF. CDR3 bases: TGTGCCGGCAGCAACAGCTATGAGCAGTGCTTC.